This TCR beta chain came from a study of blood T cells in healthy people across ages. Through a sample-barcoded 5' primer and a J-beta primer mix, a second PCR was run for roughly 6 to 12 cycles. Samples each returned at least 2.5 million CDR3-containing paired-end reads. TCRdb reprocessed the 5' RACE reads via MiXCR and lists one record per CDR3 protein. Among 870,000 or so distinct CDR3 sequences, more than 25% were seen once, and the ten largest hold roughly 17%. CDR3 length: 15 amino acids. Trimming removed 1 base from V and 7 bases from J, with 11 bases in between. Germline CDR1 reads SGHTA; CDR2 reads FQGNSA. This clonotype occurred many times. Its antigen is not identified. Notes on the study in general: Nothing was known about donor CMV status, and this possibly confounded expanded clonotype changes. There were more naive CD4+ cells and higher diversity in long-lived donors than in aged donors. The recorded TCR beta diversity per million T cells decreased in a roughly linear manner with age.

This TCR derives from a woman aged 80 or over in good health. The specimen was blood. The chain carries TRBV7-2 and TRBJ1-6; D not certain. The CDR3 reads CASSLVGVWNSPLHF. As DNA, the CDR3 is TGTGCCAGCAGCTTAGTCGGGGTCTGGAATTCACCCCTCCACTTT.